The 9 T cell receptor beta chains below were found in one sample sequenced in a study of cytomegalovirus exposure and HLA in healthy donors. The PCR was carried out with 60 Vbeta primers and 13 Jbeta primers. Only in-frame clones appear in the TCRdb table, and some are missing; sequencing was by immunoSEQ multiplex PCR. The sample carries 150,000 or so clones, more than 80% recorded once. Sequenced input: PBMCs. The receptors here all came from a woman aged 18-29 years in good health and CMV-seropositive.

This chain connects TRBV5-3 to TRBJ2-1; D may be TRBD2 (5 bases). TRBV5-3 is identified as an open reading frame with a role that is uncertain. The CDR3 covers 14 residues. V was pared by 1 base and J by 5 bases, with 10 bases between. The chain's CDR3 is CARSLRRRDNEQFF. The CDR3 DNA follows: TGTGCCAGAAGCTTGCGGCGGCGGGACAATGAGCAGTTCTTC.

This sequence joins TRBV5-1 and TRBJ2-7, with 9 bases fitting TRBD2. The CDR3 sequence is 14 residues long. Trimming removed 4 bases from V and 0 bases from J; junction bases left unmatched: 2. Per germline, CDR1 SGHRS and CDR2 YFSETQ. The CDR3 bases are TGCGCCAGCAGCATAGCGGGGGACTCCTACGAGCAGTACTTC. Translation: CASSIAGDSYEQYF.

The V gene is TRBV27, the J gene TRBJ2-3; D is possibly TRBD2 (7 bases). The V end was cut by 3 bases, the J end by 8 bases, with 18 bases between. The CDR3 length is 15 residues. Germline lookup yields CDR1 MNHEY and CDR2 SMNVEV (reference sequence). CDR3 amino acids: CASSFLGQGRGTQYF. The CDR3, as DNA: TGTGCCAGCAGTTTCCTGGGGCAGGGGAGGGGTACGCAGTATTTT.

The rearrangement joins TRBV2 to TRBJ2-7; D is possibly TRBD2 (6 bases). V was clipped by 3 bases and J by 1 base, with 13 bases between them. Germline V gene data show CDR1 as SNHLY and CDR2 as FYNNEI. The CDR3 runs to 15 residues. CDR3 in amino acids: CASSDGGAGSYEQYF. The CDR3 DNA reads as TGTGCCAGCAGTGATGGAGGGGCAGGGTCCTACGAGCAGTACTTC. Complete variable domain (other parts from reference TRBV2 and TRBJ2-7): EPEVTQTPSHQVTQMGQEVILRCVPISNHLYFYWYRQILGQKVEFLVSFYNNEISEKSEIFDDQFSVERPDGSNFTLKIRSTKLEDSAMYFCASSDGGAGSYEQYFGPGTRLTVT.

The chain links TRBV6-1 to TRBJ2-1; 7 bases map to TRBD2. Trimming removed 2 bases from V and 8 bases from J; junction bases left unmatched: 12. This CDR3 is 16 amino acids long. CDR1 is MNHNS and CDR2 is SASEGT in the germline V gene. CDR3: CASSEIWGGEWYEQFF. The CDR3 DNA sequence: TGTGCCAGCAGTGAAATTTGGGGGGGGGAATGGTATGAGCAGTTCTTC.

V and J are TRBV29-1 and TRBJ2-7; 9 bases are shared with TRBD2. Germline V gives CDR1 SQVTM, CDR2 ANQGSEA. J lost 3 bases, V lost 7 bases, and 7 bases had no gene match. This CDR3 is built from 13 residues. CDR3 DNA: TGCAGCGCCCATGCGGGGGGGAGCTACGAGCAGTACTTC. This gives the protein CSAHAGGSYEQYF.

This clone occurred once. The CDR3 sequence: CASSTARYEETQYF. Here the CDR3 DNA reads TGTGCCAGTAGTACTGCTAGGTATGAAGAGACCCAGTACTTC. The rearrangement links TRBV19 to TRBJ2-5; no clear D gene. CDR1 is LNHDA, CDR2 SQIVND, per germline (reference sequence). The ends were cut back, 4 bases at V and 3 bases at J, with 12 bases in the middle. This CDR3 is built from 14 residues.

This sequence joins TRBV18 and TRBJ2-5; 7 positions agree with TRBD2. Germline V lookup: CDR1 KGHSH, CDR2 LQKENI. The CDR3 runs to 15 residues. V shed 1 base, J shed 4 bases, and the junction held 6 bases outside the gene matches. The CDR3 protein is CASSPRSGEGETQYF. Written as DNA, the CDR3 is TGTGCCAGCTCACCACGGTCGGGGGAGGGAGAGACCCAGTACTTC.

Concerning this clone itself: Relative to the germline gene, one junction end is altered; a read error may explain this. The chain has TRBV7-9 and TRBJ2-6; TRBD2 is a possible D gene (6 bases). CDR1 is SEHNR and CDR2 is FQNEAQ in the germline V gene (reference sequence). CDR3 length equals 19 residues. CDR3 DNA sequence: TGTTCCAGCAGCCGGAGGGGTGGGGCGGAAATCTCTGGGGCCAACGTCCTGACTTTC. As protein: CSSSRRGGAEISGANVLTF.